Below are 6 T cell receptor beta chains sequenced from a single sample in a study of blood T cell repertoires in COVID-19. Profiling relied on immunoSEQ multiplex PCR, and the TCRdb table lists in-frame clones only, not all of them. The data contain 120,000 to 150,000 clones, approximately 86% of them singletons. The sequenced sample consisted of peripheral blood. The source of these receptors is a woman in her thirties or forties with active or convalescent COVID-19.

The chain has TRBV24-1 and TRBJ2-3; 9 nucleotides agree with TRBD1. Per the germline V gene, CDR1 is KGHDR and CDR2 is SFDVKD. The CDR3 has 14 residues. V lost 9 bases to trimming and J lost 2 bases; unmatched junction nucleotides: 5. The chain's CDR3 is CATGGQGTTDTQYF. In nucleotides, the CDR3 is TGTGCCACCGGGGGACAGGGTACCACAGATACGCAGTATTTT.

The chain combines TRBV10-3 with TRBJ2-3, with TRBD2 matching 7 bases. V lost 10 bases, J lost 1 base, and 17 bases stayed unmatched. CDR3 length: 17 amino acids. CDR1 and CDR2 from the germline V gene are ENHRY and SYGVKD. The CDR3 coding sequence is TGTGCCAGGCTACACGGCTGGTCGGGAGGTGGCACAGATACGCAGTATTTT. Its protein product is CARLHGWSGGGTDTQYF.

The chain employs TRBV19 and TRBJ2-7; TRBD2 aligns across 12 bases. The junction had 6 bases not matched to a gene; V was cut back by 5 bases and J by 1 base. The CDR3 is 16 amino acids. Germline CDR1 reads LNHDA; CDR2 reads SQIVND (reference sequence). The CDR3 DNA follows: TGTGCCAGTAGTGGCCTGACTAGCGGGAGATCCTACGAGCAGTACTTC. This encodes CASSGLTSGRSYEQYF.

The chain recombines TRBV6-5 with TRBJ1-1; D uncertain. Trimming pared 8 bases from V and 1 base from J, leaving 5 bases between. CDR3 size: 11 residues. CDR1 is MNHEY and CDR2 is SVGAGI in the germline V gene. DNA of the CDR3: TGTGCCAGCGTATCGAACACTGAAGCTTTCTTT. As protein: CASVSNTEAFF.

The sample holds a few counts of this clone. The chain employs TRBV28 and TRBJ2-5; 8 bases are shared with TRBD2. The V gene end was trimmed by 6 bases and the J gene end by 6 bases; junction bases not matched to a gene: 9. The CDR3 runs 14 residues. The germline V gene has CDR1 MDHEN and CDR2 SYDVKM. The CDR3 region has the DNA TGTGCCAGCAGCGGTTCGGGAGGGAAACAGACCCAGTACTTC. Amino acids: CASSGSGGKQTQYF. Drawing the rest from reference TRBV28 and TRBJ2-5, the complete variable domain is DVKVTQSSRYLVKRTGEKVFLECVQDMDHENMFWYRQDPGLGLRLIYFSYDVKMKEKGDIPEGYSVSREKKERFSLILESASTNQTSMYLCASSGSGGKQTQYFGPGTRLLVL.

V and J are TRBV6-6 and TRBJ1-5; D might be TRBD1 (6 bases). Germline V lookup: CDR1 MNHNY, CDR2 SVGAGI (reference sequence). Trimming shortened V by 9 bases and J by 8 bases, and 14 bases separated the two germline ends. This CDR3 has 12 amino acids. As DNA, the CDR3 is TGTGCCAGTACGGACAGCCCGAAGCCCCAGCATTTT. The encoded protein is CASTDSPKPQHF.